The 16 T cell receptor beta chains below were found in one sample sequenced in a study of molecular identifiers for immune sequencing clone quantification. Each CDR3 protein is one row after TCRdb ran MiXCR on the PCR reads. The sample lists 7,500 to 10,000 distinct CDR3 sequences; 13% to 15% were seen once. The specimen was naive CD8+ T cells from blood, with Jurkat cell RNA spiked in. The subset denotes: FACS-sorted CD8+CD4-CCR7+CD45RA+ naive T cells. Receptors were obtained from a human donor in good health. Some libraries in this study had Jurkat cell RNA spiked in.

This clonotype is classed as medium-sized. The chain carries TRBV13 and TRBJ1-1; 8 bases align to TRBD1. V dropped 8 bases and J dropped 4; count of bases not matched to a gene: 6. Germline CDR1 PRHDT, CDR2 FYEKMQ (reference sequence). The CDR3 runs to 13 residues. CDR3 sequence (DNA): TGTGCCAGCGCAGGGGGCCAGGGCACTGAAGCTTTCTTT. Encoded protein: CASAGGQGTEAFF.

By sample share, this clonotype is medium-sized. This chain links TRBV20-1 with TRBJ1-2; no definite D call. This CDR3 is 12 amino acids long. The V and J ends lost 5 bases and 4 bases respectively, with 11 bases between them. Germline V gene data show CDR1 as DFQATT and CDR2 as SNEGSKA (reference sequence). The CDR3 sequence is CSAPLWRYGYTF. The DNA for the CDR3 is TGCAGTGCTCCTCTTTGGCGCTATGGCTACACCTTC.

This clonotype is categorized as medium-sized (0.01 to 0.1%). The rearrangement uses TRBV4-1 and TRBJ2-1; TRBD1 aligns across 7 bases. This CDR3 comprises 17 residues. CDR1 and CDR2 (germline): MGHRA, YSYEKL. V was pared by 0 bases and J by 4 bases, with 9 bases of the junction left unmatched. The CDR3 DNA reads TGCGCCAGCAGCCAAGATGTAGGACAGGCATCTTACAATGAGCAGTTCTTC. This gives the protein CASSQDVGQASYNEQFF.

This clonotype is medium-sized (0.01 to 0.1%) within its sample. This chain uses TRBV5-4 with TRBJ1-1, with 9 bases identical to TRBD1. CDR3 length equals 14 residues. Looked up from germline, CDR1 is SGHNT and CDR2 is YYREEE (reference sequence). Trimming cost V 7 bases and J 5 bases; bases outside gene matches: 9. The CDR3 sequence: CASHEQGATTEAFF. CDR3 in DNA: TGTGCCAGCCACGAACAGGGGGCAACGACTGAAGCTTTCTTT.

This clonotype has at least ten counts. V gene TRBV4-2 combines with J gene TRBJ2-1; D is undetermined. V lost 1 base to trimming and J lost 8 bases, with 9 bases between them. Per germline, CDR1 LGHNA and CDR2 YNFKEQ. This CDR3 has 13 residues. The CDR3 region has the DNA TGTGCCAGCAGCCAAGCCTTATTCGATGAGCAGTTCTTC. It encodes CASSQALFDEQFF.

This clonotype was seen many times. This may stem from a read error, because a much larger clone lies one nucleotide away. The V call is TRBV23-1, the J call TRBJ2-4; D is tentatively TRBD1 or TRBD2 (5 bases each). TRBV23-1 is an ORF, with its function uncertain. The V and J ends lost 8 bases and 0 bases respectively, with 17 bases between them. The length of the CDR3 is 16 residues. The CDR3 bases are TGCGCCAGCGGTCGGGGACCGACGCTAGCCAAAAACATTCAGTACTTC. It specifies CASGRGPTLAKNIQYF.

This clonotype was found many times. The J gene is TRBJ2-3, the V gene TRBV9, with a possible D match to TRBD2 (5 bases). The V gene lost 0 bases and the J gene lost 5 bases, with 19 bases spanning the gap. The CDR3 is made up of 17 amino acids. Germline CDR1 and CDR2: SGDLS and YYNGEE. The CDR3 region is CASSVEPVGGVGDTQYF. CDR3 DNA: TGTGCCAGCAGCGTAGAGCCCGTTGGAGGAGTTGGAGATACGCAGTATTTT.

To note about this clonotype: An end of the junction differs from the germline gene, which may be a read error. The genes are TRBV12-3 or TRBV12-4 and TRBJ2-3, with a possible D match to TRBD2 (5 bases). The CDR3 loop spans 16 amino acids. The CDR3 loop is CANSIWTRTSADTQYF. For the CDR3, the DNA is TGTGCCAACAGTATCTGGACTCGAACGAGCGCAGATACGCAGTATTTT.

This clonotype appeared many times. V usage is TRBV28 and J usage is TRBJ2-7; 9 nucleotides agree with TRBD2. The V and J ends lost 3 bases and 4 bases, in that order; junction bases with no gene match: 10. This CDR3 has 16 amino acids. Germline V lookup: CDR1 MDHEN, CDR2 SYDVKM. CDR3 DNA: TGTGCCAGCAGTTTTAGTGTGACTAGCGGATCTTACGAGCAGTACTTC. Its protein product is CASSFSVTSGSYEQYF. The full variable domain, rest sourced from reference TRBV28 and TRBJ2-7, is DVKVTQSSRYLVKRTGEKVFLECVQDMDHENMFWYRQDPGLGLRLIYFSYDVKMKEKGDIPEGYSVSREKKERFSLILESASTNQTSMYLCASSFSVTSGSYEQYFGPGTRLTVT.

CDR3 coding DNA: TGTGCCAGCAGCTTAGCCCTGACAGGGAATGAGCAGTTCTTC. This encodes CASSLALTGNEQFF. The chain is built from TRBV7-9 and TRBJ2-1; TRBD1 aligns across 7 bases. This CDR3 is 14 amino acids long. In germline, CDR1 is SEHNR, CDR2 FQNEAQ (reference sequence). J lost 7 bases, V lost 0 bases, and 3 bases had no gene match.

This clonotype is medium-sized by share. This chain connects TRBV7-2 to TRBJ2-1; D call uncertain. V was clipped by 1 base and J by 7 bases, with 8 bases between them. This CDR3 spans 13 amino acids. CDR1 and CDR2 (germline): SGHTA, FQGNSA. CDR3 residues: CASSLGSANEQFF. The CDR3 nucleotides are TGTGCCAGCAGCTTAGGTTCAGCTAATGAGCAGTTCTTC.

This clonotype was seen only a few times. The rearrangement links TRBV19 to TRBJ2-1; 8 bases match TRBD2. V lost 3 bases, J lost 4 bases, and 5 bases stayed unmatched. The CDR3 loop spans 15 amino acids. Germline loops: CDR1 LNHDA, CDR2 SQIVND (reference sequence). Here the CDR3 DNA reads TGTGCCAGTAGTATCACTAGCGGAGAGTACAATGAGCAGTTCTTC. Amino acid sequence: CASSITSGEYNEQFF.

In this sample, this clonotype turned up many times. The chain carries TRBV7-9 and TRBJ2-7; 10 bases match TRBD2. Germline loops: CDR1 SEHNR, CDR2 FQNEAQ (reference sequence). The CDR3 runs to 15 residues. V shed 2 bases and J 4 bases; nucleotides not matched to a gene: 5. As DNA, the CDR3 is TGTGCCAGCAGCTTACTGGCTAGCGGGGGTTACGAGCAGTACTTC. Protein product: CASSLLASGGYEQYF.

This clonotype was counted ten times or more. The chain recombines TRBV19 with TRBJ1-5, with unresolved D. Germline CDR1 reads LNHDA; CDR2 reads SQIVND (reference sequence). The CDR3 runs to 14 residues. Trimming removed 3 bases from V and 2 bases from J, with 8 bases in between. CDR3: CASSIMGGNQPQHF. The CDR3 nucleotides are TGTGCCAGTAGTATTATGGGAGGCAATCAGCCCCAGCATTTT.

This clonotype is deemed medium-sized (0.01 to 0.1%). V gene TRBV7-9 combines with J gene TRBJ1-1; no firm D call. This CDR3 comprises 15 residues. Per the germline V gene, CDR1 is SEHNR and CDR2 is FQNEAQ (reference sequence). V was trimmed by 2 bases and J by 0 bases, leaving 10 bases between them. CDR3 residues: CASSLSSFMNTEAFF. Written as DNA, the CDR3 is TGTGCCAGCAGCTTAAGCAGTTTCATGAACACTGAAGCTTTCTTT.

This rearrangement joins TRBV28 to TRBJ2-3; no clear D gene. The CDR3 length is 16 residues. With 2 bases removed from V and 1 base from J, the gap between germline ends came to 13 bases. Germline CDR1 is MDHEN and CDR2 is SYDVKM. CDR3 region: CASSLSAGPGTDTQYF. Here the CDR3 DNA reads TGTGCCAGCAGTTTAAGCGCCGGCCCGGGCACAGATACGCAGTATTTT.